This record looks at one T cell receptor (beta chain) sequence and its context. The record originates from a study of blood T cell repertoires in COVID-19. About the study: Samples taken during acute and convalescent COVID-19 were collected in the United States, Italy and Spain. T cells, B-cell-depleted T cells, or PBMCs provided the cDNA or gDNA that served as material.

Sequencing used immunoSEQ multiplex PCR; TCRdb keeps in-frame clones, though not all of them. The sample carries a few hundred thousand clones, around nine tenths recorded once. Participants reported their clinical history, and cohort assignment relied on those reports. Among Cohort 3 donors, those recovered had two negative PCRs, clearance, or symptom resolution. The V and J ends lost 1 base and 5 bases, in that order; junction bases with no gene match: 5. CDR3 size: 15 residues. Looked up from germline, CDR1 is LGHNA and CDR2 is YSLEER. The clonotype was recovered from a woman aged 40 to 49 who had recovered from COVID-19. The sample consisted of PBMCs or T cells enriched from blood (not recorded which). The chain uses TRBV4-3 and TRBJ2-5; the match to TRBD1 covers 9 bases. CDR3 coding DNA: TGCGCCAGCAGCCAAGGGGACAGGGAAGGTGAGACCCAGTACTTC. Its protein product is CASSQGDREGETQYF.